One and the same sample provided the 5 T cell receptor beta chains below, sequenced in a study of cytomegalovirus exposure and HLA in healthy donors. PCR employed 60 Vbeta and 13 Jbeta primers. The method was immunoSEQ multiplex PCR; TCRdb's version includes in-frame clones alone and lacks a portion of them. The repertoire has fewer than 140,000 clones, about two thirds of them found once; the top ten carry approximately 0.8%. Sequenced sample: PBMCs. The receptors were gathered from a boy younger than 18 in good health and CMV-seronegative.

By frequency in the sample, this clone is medium-sized. The V call is TRBV7-9, the J call TRBJ2-5, with a weak D call TRBD2 (5 bases). The germline V gene has CDR1 SEHNR and CDR2 FQNEAQ (reference sequence). This CDR3 comprises 14 residues. V lost 2 bases and J lost 2, with 9 bases in between. CDR3 in amino acids: CASSLFGVQETQYF. The CDR3 DNA is TGTGCCAGCAGCTTATTCGGGGTTCAAGAGACCCAGTACTTC.

This clone has a handful of counts. The rearrangement joins TRBV2 to TRBJ2-5; 13 positions match TRBD2. There are 16 residues in the CDR3. V was clipped by 6 bases and J by 4 bases; unmatched bases: 8. Germline values: CDR1 SNHLY, CDR2 FYNNEI. The DNA of the CDR3 is TGTGCCAGCAGCCTGACTAGCGGGGGGCCGGGAGAGACCCAGTACTTC. It is translated as CASSLTSGGPGETQYF.

The CDR3 region is CASSFVQTGELFF. The CDR3 coding sequence is TGTGCCAGCAGCTTTGTTCAGACCGGGGAGCTGTTTTTT. The chain couples TRBV7-9 to TRBJ2-2; D call uncertain. CDR3 size: 13 residues. CDR1 and CDR2 (germline): SEHNR, FQNEAQ (reference sequence). V was cut by 3 bases and J by 5 bases, with 7 bases left in between. Based on the CDR3 plus reference TRBV7-9 and TRBJ2-2, the full variable domain is DTGVSQNPRHKITKRGQNVTFRCDPISEHNRLYWYRQTLGQGPEFLTYFQNEAQLEKSRLLSDRFSAERPKGSFSTLEIQRTEQGDSAMYLCASSFVQTGELFFGEGSRLTVL.

This clone showed up just a few times. V usage is TRBV7-8 and J usage is TRBJ1-5; 7 positions agree with TRBD1. This CDR3 has 13 residues. The J segment lost 7 bases and the V segment lost 4 bases, leaving 4 bases of the junction unmatched. Germline assignment: CDR1 SGHVS and CDR2 FQNEAQ. CDR3 coding DNA: TGTGCCAGCAGCTCGGGACAGTTCCAGCCCCAGCATTTT. Translating it yields CASSSGQFQPQHF.

There are a few counts of this clone. The V gene is TRBV5-1, the J gene TRBJ2-1; 7 bases match TRBD2. V was clipped by 2 bases and J by 1 base; unmatched bases: 9. Germline CDR1 SGHRS, CDR2 YFSETQ. This CDR3 has 17 amino acids. CDR3 DNA sequence: TGCGCCAGCAGCTTAAGGAGAGCGGGGATATCCTACAATGAGCAGTTCTTC. Translating gives CASSLRRAGISYNEQFF.